This T cell receptor (beta chain) was obtained from a study of blood T cell repertoires in COVID-19. Study-wide background: Spain, Italy and the United States supplied samples that represented acute and convalescent COVID-19. Sources were T cells, B-cell-depleted T cells, or PBMCs; the material itself was cDNA or gDNA.

Authors' analysis steps: From reference gene primer amplification, estimates of nucleated cell counts were derived. Repertoires were generated with immunoSEQ multiplex PCR, while TCRdb's copy carries only in-frame clones and drops some. The V and J calls and clone size come from that table; D and trimming were worked out from the DNA. The sample carries about 190,000 clones, roughly four fifths recorded once. This CDR3 is 13 amino acids long. Looked up from germline, CDR1 is SGHNT and CDR2 is YENEEA. The germline V and J ends were trimmed by 3 bases and 1 base, with 6 bases remaining between them. Input material: peripheral blood. The chain links TRBV11-3 to TRBJ1-1; D not certain. The receptor's source is a woman aged 40 to 55 with acute or convalescent COVID-19. For the CDR3, the DNA is TGTGCCAGCAGCTTTGCGGCGAACACTGAAGCTTTCTTT. It is translated as CASSFAANTEAFF. The variable domain in full, with the rest retrieved from reference TRBV11-3 and TRBJ1-1, is EAGVVQSPRYKIIEKKQPVAFWCNPISGHNTLYWYLQNLGQGPELLIRYENEEAVDDSQLPKDRFSAERLKGVDSTLKIQPAELGDSAVYLCASSFAANTEAFFGQGTRLTVV.